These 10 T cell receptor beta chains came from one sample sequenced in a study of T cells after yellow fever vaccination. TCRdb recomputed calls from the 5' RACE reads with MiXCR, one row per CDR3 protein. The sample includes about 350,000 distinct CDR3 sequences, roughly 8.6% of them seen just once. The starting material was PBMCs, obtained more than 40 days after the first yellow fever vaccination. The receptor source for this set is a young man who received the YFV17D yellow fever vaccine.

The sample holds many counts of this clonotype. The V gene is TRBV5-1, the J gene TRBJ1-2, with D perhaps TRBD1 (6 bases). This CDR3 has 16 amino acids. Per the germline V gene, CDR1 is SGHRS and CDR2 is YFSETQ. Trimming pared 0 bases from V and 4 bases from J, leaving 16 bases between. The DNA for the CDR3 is TGCGCCAGCAGCTTGGAGGCAGGGGAGTTCTTCTATGGCTACACCTTC. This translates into CASSLEAGEFFYGYTF.

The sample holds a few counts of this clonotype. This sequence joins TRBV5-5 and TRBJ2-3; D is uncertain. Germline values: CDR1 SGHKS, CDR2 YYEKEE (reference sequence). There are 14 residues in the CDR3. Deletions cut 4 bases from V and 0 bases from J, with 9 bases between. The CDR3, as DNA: TGTGCCAGCAGCATCTCGGACAGCACAGATACGCAGTATTTT. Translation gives CASSISDSTDTQYF.

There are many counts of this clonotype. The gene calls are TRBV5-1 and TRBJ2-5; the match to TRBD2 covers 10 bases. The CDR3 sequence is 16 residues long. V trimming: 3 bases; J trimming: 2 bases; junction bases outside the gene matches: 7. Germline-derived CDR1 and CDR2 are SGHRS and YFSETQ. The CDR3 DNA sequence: TGCGCCAGCAGCTCCGCCGGGACTAGCGTTCAAGAGACCCAGTACTTC. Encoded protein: CASSSAGTSVQETQYF.

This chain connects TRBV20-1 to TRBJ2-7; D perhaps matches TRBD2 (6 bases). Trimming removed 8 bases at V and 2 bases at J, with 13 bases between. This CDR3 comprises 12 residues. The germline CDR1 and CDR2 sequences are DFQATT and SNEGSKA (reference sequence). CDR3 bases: TGCAGTTCCCCGGCGGGAACCTACGAGCAGTACTTC. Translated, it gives CSSPAGTYEQYF.

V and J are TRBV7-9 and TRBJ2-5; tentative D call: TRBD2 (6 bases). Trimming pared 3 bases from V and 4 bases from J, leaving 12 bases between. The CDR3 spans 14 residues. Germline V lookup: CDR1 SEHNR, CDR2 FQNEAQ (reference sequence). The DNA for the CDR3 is TGTGCCAGCAGCTTCGCTAGCGTGTCAGAGACCCAGTACTTC. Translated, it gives CASSFASVSETQYF. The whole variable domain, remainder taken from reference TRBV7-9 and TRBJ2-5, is DTGVSQNPRHKITKRGQNVTFRCDPISEHNRLYWYRQTLGQGPEFLTYFQNEAQLEKSRLLSDRFSAERPKGSFSTLEIQRTEQGDSAMYLCASSFASVSETQYFGPGTRLLVL.

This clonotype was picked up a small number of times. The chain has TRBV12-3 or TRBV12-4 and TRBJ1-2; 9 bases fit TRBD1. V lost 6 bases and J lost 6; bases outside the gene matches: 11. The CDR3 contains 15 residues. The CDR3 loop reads CASRHPGQGDHGYTF. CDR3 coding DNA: TGTGCCAGCAGACATCCGGGACAGGGAGACCATGGCTACACCTTC.

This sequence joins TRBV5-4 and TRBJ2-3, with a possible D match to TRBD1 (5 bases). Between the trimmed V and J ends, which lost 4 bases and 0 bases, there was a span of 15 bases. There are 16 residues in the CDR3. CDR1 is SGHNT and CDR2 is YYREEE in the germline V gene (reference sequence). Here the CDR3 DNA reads TGTGCCAGCAGCCTACGGACACGTCGAAGCACAGATACGCAGTATTTT. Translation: CASSLRTRRSTDTQYF.

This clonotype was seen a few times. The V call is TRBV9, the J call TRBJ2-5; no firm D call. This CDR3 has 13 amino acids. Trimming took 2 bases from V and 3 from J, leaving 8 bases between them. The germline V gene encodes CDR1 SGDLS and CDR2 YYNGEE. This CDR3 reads CASSVSGKETQYF. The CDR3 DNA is TGTGCCAGCAGCGTTTCAGGCAAAGAGACCCAGTACTTC. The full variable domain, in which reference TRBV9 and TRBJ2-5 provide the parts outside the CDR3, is DSGVTQTPKHLITATGQRVTLRCSPRSGDLSVYWYQQSLDQGLQFLIQYYNGEERAKGNILERFSAQQFPDLHSELNLSSLELGDSALYFCASSVSGKETQYFGPGTRLLVL.

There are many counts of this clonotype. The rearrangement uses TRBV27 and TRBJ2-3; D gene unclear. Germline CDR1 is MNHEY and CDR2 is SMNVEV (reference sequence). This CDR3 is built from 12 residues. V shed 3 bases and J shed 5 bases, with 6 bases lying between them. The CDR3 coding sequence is TGTGCCAGCAGTTTCGCTGGAGATACGCAGTATTTT. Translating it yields CASSFAGDTQYF.

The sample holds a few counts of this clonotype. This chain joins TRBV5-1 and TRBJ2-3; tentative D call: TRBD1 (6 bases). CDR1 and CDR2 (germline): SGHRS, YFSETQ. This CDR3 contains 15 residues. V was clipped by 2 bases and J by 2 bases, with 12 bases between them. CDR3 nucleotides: TGCGCCAGCAGCTTACCTACAGGGACCACAGATACGCAGTATTTT. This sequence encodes CASSLPTGTTDTQYF.